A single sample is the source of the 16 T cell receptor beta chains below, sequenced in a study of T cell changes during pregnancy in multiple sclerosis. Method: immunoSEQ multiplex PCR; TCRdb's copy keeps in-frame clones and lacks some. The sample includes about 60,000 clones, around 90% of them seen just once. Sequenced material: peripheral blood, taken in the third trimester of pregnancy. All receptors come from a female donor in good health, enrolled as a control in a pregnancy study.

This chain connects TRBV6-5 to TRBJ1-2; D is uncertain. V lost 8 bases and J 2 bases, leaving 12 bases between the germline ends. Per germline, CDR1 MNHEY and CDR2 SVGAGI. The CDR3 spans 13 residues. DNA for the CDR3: TGTGCCAGCCGAAGACATACAAACTATGGCTACACCTTC. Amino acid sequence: CASRRHTNYGYTF.

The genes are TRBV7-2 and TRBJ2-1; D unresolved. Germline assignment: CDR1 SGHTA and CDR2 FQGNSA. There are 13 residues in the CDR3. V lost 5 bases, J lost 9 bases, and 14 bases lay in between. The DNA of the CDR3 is TGTGCCAGCAGCCCAACCCCCTATAGTGAGCAGTTCTTC. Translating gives CASSPTPYSEQFF.

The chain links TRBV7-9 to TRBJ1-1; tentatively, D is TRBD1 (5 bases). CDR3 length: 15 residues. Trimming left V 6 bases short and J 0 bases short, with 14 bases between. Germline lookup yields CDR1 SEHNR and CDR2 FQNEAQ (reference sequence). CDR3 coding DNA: TGTGCCAGCAGTTTTATGGGGGGGATGAACACTGAAGCTTTCTTT. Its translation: CASSFMGGMNTEAFF.

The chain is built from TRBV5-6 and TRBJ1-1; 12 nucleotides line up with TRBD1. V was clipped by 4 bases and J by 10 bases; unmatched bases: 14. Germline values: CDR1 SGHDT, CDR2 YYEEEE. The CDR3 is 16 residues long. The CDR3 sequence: CASSPDRDRGPRPAFF. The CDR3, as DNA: TGTGCCAGCAGCCCCGACCGGGACAGGGGGCCCCGACCAGCTTTCTTT.

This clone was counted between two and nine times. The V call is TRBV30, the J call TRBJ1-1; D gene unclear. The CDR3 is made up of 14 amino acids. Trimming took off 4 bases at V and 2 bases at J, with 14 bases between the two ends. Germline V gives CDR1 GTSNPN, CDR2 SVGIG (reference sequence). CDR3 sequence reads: CAWILPGVNTEAFF. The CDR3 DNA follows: TGTGCCTGGATTCTTCCCGGGGTAAACACTGAAGCTTTCTTT.

The CDR3 is CASTVGERDGEQFF. CDR3 coding DNA: TGCGCCAGCACCGTGGGAGAGCGGGACGGTGAGCAGTTCTTC. This chain connects TRBV5-1 to TRBJ2-1, with 7 bases matching TRBD2. Germline loops: CDR1 SGHRS, CDR2 YFSETQ. The CDR3 is made up of 14 amino acids. V shed 6 bases, J shed 9 bases, and the junction held 12 bases outside the gene matches.

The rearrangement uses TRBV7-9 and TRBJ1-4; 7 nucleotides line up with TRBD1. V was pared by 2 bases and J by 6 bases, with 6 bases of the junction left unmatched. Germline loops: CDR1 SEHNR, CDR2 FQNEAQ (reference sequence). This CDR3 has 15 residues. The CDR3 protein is CASSLKTGVDEKLFF. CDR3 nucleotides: TGTGCCAGCAGCTTAAAAACAGGGGTTGATGAAAAACTGTTTTTT. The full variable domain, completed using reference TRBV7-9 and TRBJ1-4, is DTGVSQNPRHKITKRGQNVTFRCDPISEHNRLYWYRQTLGQGPEFLTYFQNEAQLEKSRLLSDRFSAERPKGSFSTLEIQRTEQGDSAMYLCASSLKTGVDEKLFFGSGTQLSVL.

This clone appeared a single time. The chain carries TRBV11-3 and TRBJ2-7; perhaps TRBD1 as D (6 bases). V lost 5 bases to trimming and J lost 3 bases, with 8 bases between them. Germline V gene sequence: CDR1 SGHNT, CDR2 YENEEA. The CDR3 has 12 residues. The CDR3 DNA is TGTGCCAGCAGCCTGGACAGCTACGAGCAGTACTTC. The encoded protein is CASSLDSYEQYF.

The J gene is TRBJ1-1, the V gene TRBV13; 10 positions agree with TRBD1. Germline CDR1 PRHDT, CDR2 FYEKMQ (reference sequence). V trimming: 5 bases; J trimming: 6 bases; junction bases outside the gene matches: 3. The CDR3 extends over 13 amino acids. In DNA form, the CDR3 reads TGTGCCAGCAGCCGCGGACAGGGGGCTGAAGCTTTCTTT. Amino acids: CASSRGQGAEAFF.

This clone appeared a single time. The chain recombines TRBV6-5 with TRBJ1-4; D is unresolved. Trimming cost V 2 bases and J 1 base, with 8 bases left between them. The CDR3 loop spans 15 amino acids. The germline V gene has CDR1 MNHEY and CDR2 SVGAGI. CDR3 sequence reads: CASSYHSQTNEKLFF. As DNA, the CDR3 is TGTGCCAGCAGTTACCACTCCCAAACTAATGAAAAACTGTTTTTT.

The CDR3 bases are TGTGCCAGCAGCCCTAGGCGTCCGGACAGGGGCCCTGGAAACACCATATATTTT. It encodes CASSPRRPDRGPGNTIYF. V and J are TRBV13 and TRBJ1-3, with TRBD1 matching 9 bases. Looked up from germline, CDR1 is PRHDT and CDR2 is FYEKMQ (reference sequence). This CDR3 region has 18 residues. Trimming at V came to 5 bases and at J to 2 bases, leaving 13 bases not matched to a gene.

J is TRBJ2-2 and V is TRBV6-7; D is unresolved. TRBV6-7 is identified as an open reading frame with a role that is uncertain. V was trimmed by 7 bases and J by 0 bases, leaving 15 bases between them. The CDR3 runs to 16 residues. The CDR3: CASIRIELPNTGELFF. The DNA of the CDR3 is TGTGCCAGCATTCGCATTGAGCTACCGAACACCGGGGAGCTGTTTTTT.

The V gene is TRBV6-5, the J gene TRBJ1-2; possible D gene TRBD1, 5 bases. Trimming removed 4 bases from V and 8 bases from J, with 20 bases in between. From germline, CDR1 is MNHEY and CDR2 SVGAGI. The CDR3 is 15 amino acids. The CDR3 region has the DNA TGTGCCAGCAGTTCCCTAGGGACCCCGGCGGGGGGCTACACCTTC. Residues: CASSSLGTPAGGYTF.

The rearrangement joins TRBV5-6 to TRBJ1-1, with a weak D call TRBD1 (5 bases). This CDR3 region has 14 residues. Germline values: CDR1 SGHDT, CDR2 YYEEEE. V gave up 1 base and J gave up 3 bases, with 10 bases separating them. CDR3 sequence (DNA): TGTGCCAGCAGCTTGACAGGCCCCCACACTGAAGCTTTCTTT. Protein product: CASSLTGPHTEAFF. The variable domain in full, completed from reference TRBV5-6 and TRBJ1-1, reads DAGVTQSPTHLIKTRGQQVTLRCSPKSGHDTVSWYQQALGQGPQFIFQYYEEEERQRGNFPDRFSGHQFPNYSSELNVNALLLGDSALYLCASSLTGPHTEAFFGQGTRLTVV.

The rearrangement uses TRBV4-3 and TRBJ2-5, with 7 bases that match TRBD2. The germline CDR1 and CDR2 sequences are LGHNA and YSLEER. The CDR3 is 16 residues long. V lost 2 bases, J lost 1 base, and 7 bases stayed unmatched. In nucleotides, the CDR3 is TGCGCCAGCAGCCAAACCGGGACTATTACCCAAGAGACCCAGTACTTC. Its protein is CASSQTGTITQETQYF.

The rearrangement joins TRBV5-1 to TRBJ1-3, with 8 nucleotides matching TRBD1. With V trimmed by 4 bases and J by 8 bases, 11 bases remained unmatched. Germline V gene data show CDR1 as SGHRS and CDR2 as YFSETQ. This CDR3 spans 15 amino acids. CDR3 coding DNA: TGCGCCAGCAGCCCCGGGGCAGGGGGCCCGGACACCATATATTTT. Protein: CASSPGAGGPDTIYF.